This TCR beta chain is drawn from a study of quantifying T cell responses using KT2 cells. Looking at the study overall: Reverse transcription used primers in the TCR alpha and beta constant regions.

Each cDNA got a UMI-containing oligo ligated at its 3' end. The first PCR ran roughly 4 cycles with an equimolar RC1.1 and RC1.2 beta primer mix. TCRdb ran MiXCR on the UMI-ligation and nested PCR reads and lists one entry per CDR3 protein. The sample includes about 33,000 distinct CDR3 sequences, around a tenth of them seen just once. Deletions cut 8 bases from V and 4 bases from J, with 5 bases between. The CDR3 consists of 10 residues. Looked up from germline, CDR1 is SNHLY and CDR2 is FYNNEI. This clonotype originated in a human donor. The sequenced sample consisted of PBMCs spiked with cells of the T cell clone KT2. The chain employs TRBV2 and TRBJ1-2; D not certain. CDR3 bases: TGTGCCAGCTATACCTATGGCTACACCTTC. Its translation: CASYTYGYTF.